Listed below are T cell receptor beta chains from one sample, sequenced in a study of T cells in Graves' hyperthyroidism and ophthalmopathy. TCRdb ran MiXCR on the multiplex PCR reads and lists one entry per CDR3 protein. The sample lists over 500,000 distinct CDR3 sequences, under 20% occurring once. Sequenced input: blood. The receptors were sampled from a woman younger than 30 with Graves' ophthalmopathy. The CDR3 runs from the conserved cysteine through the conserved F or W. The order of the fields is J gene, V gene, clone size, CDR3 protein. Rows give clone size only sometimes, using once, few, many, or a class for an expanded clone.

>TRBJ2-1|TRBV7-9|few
CASSLRLAGAKIEQFF
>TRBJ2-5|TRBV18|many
CASSPREETQYF
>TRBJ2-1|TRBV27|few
CASTPPGRAYNEQFF
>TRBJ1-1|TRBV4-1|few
CASSPGPTNYEAFF
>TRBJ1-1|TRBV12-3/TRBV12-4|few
CASSLMQGSTEAFF
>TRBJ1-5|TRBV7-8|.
CASSSGGQGPQPQHF
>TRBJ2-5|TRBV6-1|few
CASSDSGHQYF
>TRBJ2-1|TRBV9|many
CASSVGVAGVGNEQFF
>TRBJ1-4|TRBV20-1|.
CSATDRVTNEKLFF
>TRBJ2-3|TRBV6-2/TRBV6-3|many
CASSYILDSDSDTQYF
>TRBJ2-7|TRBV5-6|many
CVSSSDRGLYEQYF
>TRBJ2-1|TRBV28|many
CASSWGSSYNEQFF
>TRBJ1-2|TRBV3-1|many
CASSHRQSNYGYTF
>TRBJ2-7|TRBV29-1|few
CSATGERYEQYF
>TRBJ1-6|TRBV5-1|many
CASSLAGTGFPGDSPLHF
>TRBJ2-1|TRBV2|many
CASSEVGGRNEQFF
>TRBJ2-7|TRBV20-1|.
CSAREREPHEQYF
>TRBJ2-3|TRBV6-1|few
CASSQTQGLSTDTQYF